The TCR beta chain described here comes from a study of blood T cell repertoires in COVID-19. Looked up from germline, CDR1 is LNHDA and CDR2 is SQIVND (reference sequence). CDR3 length equals 16 residues. Trimming removed 1 base from V and 4 bases from J, with 14 bases in between. Profiled with immunoSEQ multiplex PCR; TCRdb holds only in-frame clones, not every one. The sample holds fewer than 250,000 clones; about 85% are singletons and the top ten take about 1.7%. The TCR was taken from a man between 70 and 80 years old with acute or convalescent COVID-19. The chain employs TRBV19 and TRBJ1-5; D gene uncertain. The sequenced sample consisted of peripheral blood. The CDR3 region is CASSIGLSPANQPQHF. The CDR3 DNA reads as TGTGCCAGTAGTATAGGACTTTCTCCGGCGAATCAGCCCCAGCATTTT.